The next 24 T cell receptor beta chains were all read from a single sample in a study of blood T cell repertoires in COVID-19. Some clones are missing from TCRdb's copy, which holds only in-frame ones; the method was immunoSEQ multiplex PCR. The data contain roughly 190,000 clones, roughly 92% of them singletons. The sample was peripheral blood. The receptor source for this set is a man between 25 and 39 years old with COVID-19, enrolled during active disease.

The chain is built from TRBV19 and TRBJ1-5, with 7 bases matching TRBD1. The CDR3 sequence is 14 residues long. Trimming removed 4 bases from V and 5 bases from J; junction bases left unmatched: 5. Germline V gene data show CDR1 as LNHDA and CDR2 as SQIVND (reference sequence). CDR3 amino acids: CASSTRQGDQPQHF. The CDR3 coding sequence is TGTGCCAGTAGTACCCGACAGGGAGATCAGCCCCAGCATTTT.

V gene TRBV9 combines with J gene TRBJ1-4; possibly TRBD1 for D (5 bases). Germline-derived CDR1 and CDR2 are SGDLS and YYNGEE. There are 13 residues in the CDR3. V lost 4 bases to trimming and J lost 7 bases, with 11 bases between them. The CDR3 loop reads CASSTQGSEKLFF. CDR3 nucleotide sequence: TGTGCCAGCAGCACTCAGGGTAGTGAAAAACTGTTTTTT.

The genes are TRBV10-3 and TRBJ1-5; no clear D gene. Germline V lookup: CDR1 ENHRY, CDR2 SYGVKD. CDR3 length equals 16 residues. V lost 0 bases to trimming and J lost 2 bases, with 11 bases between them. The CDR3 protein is CAISESGGFGNQPQHF. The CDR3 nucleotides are TGTGCCATCAGTGAGTCCGGCGGGTTTGGCAATCAGCCCCAGCATTTT.

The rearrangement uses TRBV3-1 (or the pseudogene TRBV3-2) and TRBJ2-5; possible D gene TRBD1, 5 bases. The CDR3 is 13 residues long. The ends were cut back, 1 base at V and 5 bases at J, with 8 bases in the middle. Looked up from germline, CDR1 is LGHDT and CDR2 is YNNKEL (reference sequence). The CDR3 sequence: CASSQGTSETQYF. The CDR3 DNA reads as TGTGCCAGCAGCCAAGGGACAAGTGAGACCCAGTACTTC.

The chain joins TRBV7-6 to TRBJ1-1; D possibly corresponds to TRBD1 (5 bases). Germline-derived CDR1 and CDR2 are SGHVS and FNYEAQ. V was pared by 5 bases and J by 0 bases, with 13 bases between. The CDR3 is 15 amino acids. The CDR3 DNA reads TGTGCCAGCAGCCCCCCACAGGAGATGAACACTGAAGCTTTCTTT. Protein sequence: CASSPPQEMNTEAFF.

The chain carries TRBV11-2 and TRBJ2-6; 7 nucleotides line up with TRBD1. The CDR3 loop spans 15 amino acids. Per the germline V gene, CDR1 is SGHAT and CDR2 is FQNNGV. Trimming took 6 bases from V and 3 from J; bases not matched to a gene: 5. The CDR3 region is CASRNNRGGANVLTF. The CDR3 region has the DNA TGTGCCAGCAGAAATAACAGGGGTGGGGCCAACGTCCTGACTTTC.

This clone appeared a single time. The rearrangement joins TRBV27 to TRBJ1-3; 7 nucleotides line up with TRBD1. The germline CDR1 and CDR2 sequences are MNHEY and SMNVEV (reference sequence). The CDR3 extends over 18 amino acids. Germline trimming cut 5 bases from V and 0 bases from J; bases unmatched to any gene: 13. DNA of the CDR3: TGTGCCAGCAGTCCAAATGACAGGGCTGCTCTCTCTGGAAACACCATATATTTT. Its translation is CASSPNDRAALSGNTIYF.

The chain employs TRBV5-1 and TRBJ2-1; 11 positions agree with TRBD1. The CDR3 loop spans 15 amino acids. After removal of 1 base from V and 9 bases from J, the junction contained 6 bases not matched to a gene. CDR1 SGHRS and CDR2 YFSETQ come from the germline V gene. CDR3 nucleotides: TGCGCCAGCAGCTTGTGGACAGGGGGCCTGCGTGAGCAGTTCTTC. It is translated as CASSLWTGGLREQFF.

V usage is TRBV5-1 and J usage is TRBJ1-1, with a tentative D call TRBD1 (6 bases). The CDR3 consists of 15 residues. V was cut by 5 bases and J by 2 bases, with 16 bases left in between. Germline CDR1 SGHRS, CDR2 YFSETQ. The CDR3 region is CASRKLTGLNTEAFF. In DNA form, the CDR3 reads TGCGCCAGCAGAAAACTCACAGGGCTTAACACTGAAGCTTTCTTT. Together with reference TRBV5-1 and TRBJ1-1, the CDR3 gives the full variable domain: KAGVTQTPRYLIKTRGQQVTLSCSPISGHRSVSWYQQTPGQGLQFLFEYFSETQRNKGNFPGRFSGRQFSNSRSEMNVSTLELGDSALYLCASRKLTGLNTEAFFGQGTRLTVV.

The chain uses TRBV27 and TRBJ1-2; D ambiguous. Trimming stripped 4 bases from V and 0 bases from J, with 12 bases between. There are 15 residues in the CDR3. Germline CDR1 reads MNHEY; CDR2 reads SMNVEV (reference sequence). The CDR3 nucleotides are TGTGCCAGCAGTTATTTGGCGGAAGCTAACTATGGCTACACCTTC. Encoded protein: CASSYLAEANYGYTF.

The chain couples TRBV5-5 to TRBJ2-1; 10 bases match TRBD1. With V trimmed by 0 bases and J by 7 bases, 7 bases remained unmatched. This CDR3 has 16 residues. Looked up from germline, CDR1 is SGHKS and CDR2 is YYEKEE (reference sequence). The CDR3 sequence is CASSLDGTGVTNEQFF. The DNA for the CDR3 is TGTGCCAGCAGCTTGGACGGGACAGGGGTTACGAATGAGCAGTTCTTC.

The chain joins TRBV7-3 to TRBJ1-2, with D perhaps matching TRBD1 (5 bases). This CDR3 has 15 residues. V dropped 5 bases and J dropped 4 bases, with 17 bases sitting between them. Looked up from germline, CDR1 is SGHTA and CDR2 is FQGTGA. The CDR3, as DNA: TGTGCCAGCAGCGAGTTTCAGGGTGAGAGCTATGGCTACACCTTC. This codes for CASSEFQGESYGYTF. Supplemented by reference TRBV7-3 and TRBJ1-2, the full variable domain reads GAGVSQTPSNKVTEKGKYVELRCDPISGHTALYWYRQSLGQGPEFLIYFQGTGAADDSGLPNDRFFAVRPEGSVSTLKIQRTERGDSAVYLCASSEFQGESYGYTFGSGTRLTVV.

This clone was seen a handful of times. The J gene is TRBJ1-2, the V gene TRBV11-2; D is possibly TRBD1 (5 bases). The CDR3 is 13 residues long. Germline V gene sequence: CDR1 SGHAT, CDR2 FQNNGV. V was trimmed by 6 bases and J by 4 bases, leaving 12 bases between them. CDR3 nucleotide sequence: TGTGCCAGCAGGAGTCTGGGGGGCTATGGCTACACCTTC. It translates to CASRSLGGYGYTF.

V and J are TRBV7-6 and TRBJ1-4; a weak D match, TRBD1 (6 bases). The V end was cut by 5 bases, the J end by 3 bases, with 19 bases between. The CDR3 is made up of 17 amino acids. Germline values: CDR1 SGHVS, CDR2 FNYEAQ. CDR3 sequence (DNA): TGTGCCAGCAGCCCCGGGACATCCGTGGGAGCTAATGAAAAACTGTTTTTT. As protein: CASSPGTSVGANEKLFF.

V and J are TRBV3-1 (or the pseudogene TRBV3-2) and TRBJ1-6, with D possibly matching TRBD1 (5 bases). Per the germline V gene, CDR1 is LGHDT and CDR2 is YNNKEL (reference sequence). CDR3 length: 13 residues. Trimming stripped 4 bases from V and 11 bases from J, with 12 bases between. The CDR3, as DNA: TGTGCCAGCAGCCCCAATGCGGGGGCACCCCTCCACTTT. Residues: CASSPNAGAPLHF.

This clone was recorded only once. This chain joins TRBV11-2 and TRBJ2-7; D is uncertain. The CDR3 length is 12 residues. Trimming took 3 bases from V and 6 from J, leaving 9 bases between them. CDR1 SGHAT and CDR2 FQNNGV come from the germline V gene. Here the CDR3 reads CASSFSSPEQYF. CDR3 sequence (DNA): TGTGCCAGCAGCTTTTCCAGTCCCGAGCAGTACTTC.

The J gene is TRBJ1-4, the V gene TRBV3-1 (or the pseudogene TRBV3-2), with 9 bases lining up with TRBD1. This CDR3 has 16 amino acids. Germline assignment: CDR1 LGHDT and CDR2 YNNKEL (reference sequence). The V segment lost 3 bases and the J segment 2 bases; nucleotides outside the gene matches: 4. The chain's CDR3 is CASSHRTGDTNEKLFF. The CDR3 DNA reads TGTGCCAGCAGCCACAGGACAGGGGACACTAATGAAAAACTGTTTTTT.

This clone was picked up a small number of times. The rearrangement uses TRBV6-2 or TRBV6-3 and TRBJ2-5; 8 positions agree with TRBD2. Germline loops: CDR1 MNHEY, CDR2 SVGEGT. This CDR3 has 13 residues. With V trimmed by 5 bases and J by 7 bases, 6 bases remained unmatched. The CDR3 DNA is TGTGCCAGCAGTACAGCGGGGGATGGGACCCAGTACTTC. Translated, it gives CASSTAGDGTQYF.

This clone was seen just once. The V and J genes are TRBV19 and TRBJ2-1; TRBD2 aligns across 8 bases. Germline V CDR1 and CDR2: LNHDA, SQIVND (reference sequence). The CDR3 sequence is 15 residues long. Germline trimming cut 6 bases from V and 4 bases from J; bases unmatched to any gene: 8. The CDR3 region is CASSSLRLAYNEQFF. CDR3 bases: TGTGCCAGTAGCTCCCTCCGACTAGCGTACAATGAGCAGTTCTTC.

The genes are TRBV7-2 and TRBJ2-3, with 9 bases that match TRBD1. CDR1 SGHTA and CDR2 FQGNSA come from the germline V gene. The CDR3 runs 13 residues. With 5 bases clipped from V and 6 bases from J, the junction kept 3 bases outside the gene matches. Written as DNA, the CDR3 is TGTGCCAGCAGCACGGACAGGGGCGATACGCAGTATTTT. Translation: CASSTDRGDTQYF.

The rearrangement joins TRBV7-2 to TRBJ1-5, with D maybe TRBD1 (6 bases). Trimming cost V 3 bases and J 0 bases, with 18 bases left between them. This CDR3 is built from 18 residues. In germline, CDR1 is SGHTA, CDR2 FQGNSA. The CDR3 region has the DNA TGTGCCAGCAGCTTTCTCGGACAGTACGAATATAGCAATCAGCCCCAGCATTTT. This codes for CASSFLGQYEYSNQPQHF.

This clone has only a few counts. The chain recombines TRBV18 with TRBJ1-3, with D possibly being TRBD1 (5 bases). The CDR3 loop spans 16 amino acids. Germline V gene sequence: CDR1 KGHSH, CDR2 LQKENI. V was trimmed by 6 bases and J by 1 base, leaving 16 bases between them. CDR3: CASSPIGGESGNTIYF. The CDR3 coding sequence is TGTGCCAGCTCCCCGATCGGGGGGGAATCTGGAAACACCATATATTTT.

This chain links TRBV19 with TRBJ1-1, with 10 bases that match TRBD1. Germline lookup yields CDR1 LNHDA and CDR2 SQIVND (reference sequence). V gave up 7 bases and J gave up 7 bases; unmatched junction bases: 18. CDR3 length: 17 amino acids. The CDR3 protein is CASIPRTGGMRMDEAFF. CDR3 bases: TGTGCCAGTATCCCCCGGACAGGGGGAATGAGAATGGATGAAGCTTTCTTT.

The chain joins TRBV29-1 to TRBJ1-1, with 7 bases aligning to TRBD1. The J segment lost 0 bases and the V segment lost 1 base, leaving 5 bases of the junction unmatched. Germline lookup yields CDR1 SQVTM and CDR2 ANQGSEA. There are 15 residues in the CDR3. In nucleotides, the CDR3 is TGCAGCGTTGAAGGGACGACAGGGATGAACACTGAAGCTTTCTTT. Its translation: CSVEGTTGMNTEAFF.